This TCR beta chain was sequenced during a study of T cell repertoires in cytomegalovirus infection. About the study: CMV infection together with matching HLA type was indicated by public TCR beta signatures.

TCRdb ran MiXCR on the reads and lists one entry per CDR3 protein. The sample consists of about 130,000 distinct CDR3 sequences, 24% of them appearing once. Trimming took 4 bases from V and 3 from J, leaving 7 bases between them. The CDR3 is made up of 12 amino acids. Germline-derived CDR1 and CDR2 are SGHRS and YFSETQ. Details on this clonotype: The antigen remains undetermined.

This TCR came from a human donor in good health (CMV status not recorded). Some clones in this sample may be carry-over from other donors' samples. The rearrangement links TRBV5-1 to TRBJ1-1, with D hard to call. The sample taken for sequencing was PBMCs, sequenced either directly or after in vitro stimulation (not recorded which). The CDR3 loop reads CASSTGYTEAFF. DNA of the CDR3: TGCGCCAGCAGCACGGGGTACACTGAAGCTTTCTTT.